The rows below give T cell receptor beta chains drawn from one sample of a study of cytomegalovirus exposure and HLA in healthy donors. Libraries were prepared by immunoSEQ multiplex PCR; TCRdb keeps only in-frame clonotypes and omits some of them. The sample includes about 85,000 clones, 80% of them seen just once. Sequencing used PBMCs. Receptor source: a middle-aged man in good health and CMV-seropositive. Each CDR3 is given with its conserved first and last residue. The D gene is left open where the match is weak.

j_call d_call v_call cdr3_length cdr3_aa
TRBJ2-7 TRBD1 TRBV7-3 14 CASGPGQGTDEQYF
TRBJ2-7 - TRBV30 15 CAWSGTAPGSYEQYF
TRBJ2-7 - TRBV11-2 12 CASSLHREGEYF
TRBJ2-5 - TRBV19 15 CASSPLYIGAETQYF
TRBJ1-5 - TRBV10-3 15 CAISESRDEGQPQHF
TRBJ2-1 TRBD2 TRBV4-2 14 CASTQGTSANEQFF
TRBJ2-7 TRBD2 TRBV5-4 16 CASSSRPGLAEWEQYF
TRBJ2-2 TRBD2 TRBV13 16 CASGLGLAGGTGELFF
TRBJ1-2 - TRBV19 15 CASSRWQDKNYGYTF
TRBJ2-1 - TRBV18 14 CASSPDSSYNEQFF
TRBJ2-1 TRBD2 TRBV7-3 12 CASSELAGKQFF
TRBJ1-2 - TRBV10-1 13 CASSDQDSYGYTF
TRBJ1-1 TRBD1 TRBV6-5 13 CASHGDRNTEAFF
TRBJ1-5 TRBD1 TRBV6-6 16 CASSFGQGLSNQPQHF
TRBJ1-1 TRBD1 TRBV5-1 16 CASSPDRGGGNTEAFF
TRBJ1-1 TRBD1 TRBV7-9 18 CASSLVSGTGDRDTEAFF
TRBJ2-2 TRBD2 TRBV11-1 18 CASSLAKVKRDNTGELFF
TRBJ2-3 TRBD1 TRBV10-3 18 CAISGLGSTGGRADTQYF
TRBJ2-4 - TRBV5-4 12 CASSSPGTQVYF
TRBJ2-1 TRBD1 TRBV29-1 17 CSVLPYLTGGPYNEQFF
TRBJ2-5 - TRBV18 14 CASSPSTGVETQYF
TRBJ2-7 - TRBV14 14 CASSLTGIPYEQYF
TRBJ2-7 - TRBV4-2 13 CASSQERSYEQYF
TRBJ2-3 TRBD2 TRBV10-3 16 CAISEGFGGSSDTQYF
TRBJ2-7 TRBD2 TRBV6-1 15 CASSERTSGTYEQYF
TRBJ1-4 - TRBV29-1 14 CSADTGTTNEKLFF
TRBJ2-2 - TRBV11-2 15 CASSRRGVGTGELFF
TRBJ1-4 - TRBV4-3 12 CASSQGPEKLFF
TRBJ1-1 TRBD1 TRBV11-2 16 CASSSVLRTGHTEAFF
TRBJ2-1 TRBD1 TRBV28 13 CASRGDRINEQFF
TRBJ2-7 TRBD2 TRBV6-5 14 CASSSGTSGSSRYF
TRBJ2-2 - TRBV29-1 12 CSAPGDPGELFF
TRBJ2-2 - TRBV2 13 CASSVQATGELFF
TRBJ2-7 - TRBV5-6 13 CASSFGQTYEQYF
TRBJ2-7 TRBD2 TRBV7-9 16 CASSSGTSGTRREQYF
TRBJ2-1 - TRBV7-9 18 CSSSQPIQGRPAYNEQFF
TRBJ2-1 TRBD2 TRBV5-1 15 CASRISGTFNNEQFF
TRBJ2-3 - TRBV19 13 CASMRVRSDTQYF
TRBJ2-1 - TRBV2 14 CASSDTGHYNEQFF
TRBJ2-1 - TRBV7-3 13 CASSLVGSNEQFF
TRBJ1-1 - TRBV5-4 14 CASSFWPPYLEAFF